This TCR beta chain stems from a study of blood T cell repertoires in COVID-19. This table comes from immunoSEQ multiplex PCR, and its TCRdb copy is limited to in-frame clones, with some not included. Of 110,000 to 150,000 clones in the sample, about 83% were seen once. In germline, CDR1 is SGDLS, CDR2 YYNGEE. Trimming shortened V by 2 bases and J by 8 bases, and 10 bases separated the two germline ends. The CDR3 loop spans 13 amino acids. The sample comprised peripheral blood. J is TRBJ1-4 and V is TRBV9; D might be TRBD1 (6 bases). This sequence was found in a human donor in a cohort sampled during active COVID-19. The CDR3 is CASSVTGKEKLFF. The CDR3 nucleotides are TGTGCCAGCAGCGTCACAGGGAAGGAAAAACTGTTTTTT.